The text below deals with one T cell receptor (beta chain). Its target is unknown. These data originate in a study of CD8 T cells in Susac syndrome. Study conclusions and caveats: The study conceded that its TCR sequencing and HLA analysis involved relatively few individuals.

Reverse transcription of roughly 0.45 to 1 ug RNA used random hexamers. Amplification of TCR beta CDR3 spanned 54 Vbeta and 13 Jbeta via immunoSEQ multiplex PCR. TCRdb re-called the immunoSEQ multiplex PCR reads through MiXCR, storing one row per CDR3 protein. Here the sample spans approximately 77,000 distinct CDR3 sequences, roughly 91% being singletons. CDR3 length equals 12 residues. With V trimmed by 6 bases and J by 2 bases, 1 base remained unmatched. Germline CDR1 reads GTSNPN; CDR2 reads SVGIG (reference sequence). While CD8+ and CD4+ T cells were isolated negatively, TEMRA cells were enriched by FACS.

The rearrangement joins TRBV30 to TRBJ1-5, with 7 bases matching TRBD1. This clonotype was sampled from a human donor with Susac syndrome. Sequencing used CD4+ T cells from PBMCs. In DNA form, the CDR3 reads TGTGCCTGCGGACAGGGCAATCAGCCCCAGCATTTT. Protein sequence: CACGQGNQPQHF.